Sequencing of this T cell receptor beta chain was carried out in a study of T-cell memory formation after mild COVID-19. Study findings and constraints: Day 37-peaking second-wave clones had unconfirmed SARS-CoV-2 specificity. A balance of CD4 and CD8 characterized clones contracting day 15 to 85, whereas later expanders leaned CD4+.

The CDR3 spans 14 residues. Germline V gene sequence: CDR1 LGHNA, CDR2 YNFKEQ. With 4 bases removed from V and 2 bases from J, the gap between germline ends came to 10 bases. TCRdb recomputed calls from the 5' RACE reads with MiXCR, one row per CDR3 protein. The sample has 550,000 to 700,000 distinct CDR3 sequences; over 15% are singletons. Details on this clonotype: The target antigen is unknown.

The gene calls are TRBV4-2 and TRBJ2-3; tentative D call: TRBD2 (6 bases). This receptor was identified in an adult woman who had mild COVID-19 (a few samples of this study predate the infection). Cell type and time point are not known. The sequencing sample was made of PBMCs or a T cell subset sorted from them (not recorded which). The CDR3 reads CASSPGLLTDTQYF. CDR3 nucleotide sequence: TGTGCCAGCAGCCCGGGACTTCTCACAGATACGCAGTATTTT.